Sequencing of this T cell receptor (beta chain) was carried out in a study of blood T cells in healthy people across ages. A sample-barcoded 5' primer and a J-beta primer mix were used in a second PCR of roughly 6 to 12 cycles. TCRdb reprocessed the 5' RACE reads with MiXCR, giving one entry per CDR3 protein. This table holds roughly 680,000 distinct CDR3 sequences, around 52% found once. Whole-study results and caveats: CMV status of donors was unknown, possibly confounding expanded clonotype changes. Because sorting was not performed, PBMCs prevented conclusive naive versus antigen-experienced comparison.

Turning to this clonotype: Its antigen remains unidentified. This clone may be a read error of a much larger clone one base away.

The donors, all healthy, were Caucasians living in Russia, aged roughly 6 to 100. The extraction recovered at least 5.5 micrograms of total RNA per sample. Sequences were obtained from blood. This TCR came from a woman of 80 years or more in good health.

CDR3 region: CASSPSAGRNSPLHF. Here the CDR3 DNA reads TGTGCCAGCAGCCCCTCGGCGGGGCGGAATTCACCCCTCCACTTT. The chain has TRBV9 and TRBJ1-6; the D gene is possibly TRBD1 (5 bases). Trimming removed 4 bases from V and 7 bases from J, with 15 bases in between. This CDR3 contains 15 residues. Germline CDR1 and CDR2: SGDLS and YYNGEE.